The T cell receptor beta chain under discussion was sequenced for a study of Graves' ophthalmopathy and Graves' hyperthyroidism. At the level of the study: There was a collection of peripheral blood at initial diagnosis, before any treatment. Study conclusions and caveats: The authors also found most expanded thyroid clonotypes above 0.001 frequency in blood.

The authors amplified TCR beta CDR3 regions, and they did so from RNA transcripts for repertoire sequencing. An initial RT-PCR round employing HTBI primers preceded a second-round multiplex PCR. TCRdb reprocessed the multiplex PCR reads with MiXCR, giving one entry per CDR3 protein. The sample lists a few hundred thousand distinct CDR3 sequences, around 21% occurring once. Stable hyperthyroidism meant no progression to ophthalmopathy within 18 months of follow-up. Among the hyperthyroidism patients, all were newly diagnosed, aged 18 to 65, with under 2 months' duration. With 0 bases removed from V and 3 bases from J, the gap between germline ends came to 9 bases. CDR1 DFQATT and CDR2 SNEGSKA come from the germline V gene (reference sequence). This CDR3 spans 13 amino acids. This clonotype was observed at least ten times. Its antigen remains unidentified.

This receptor was obtained from a woman younger than 35 with stable Graves' hyperthyroidism. Sequencing was carried out using peripheral blood. This chain connects TRBV20-1 to TRBJ2-7; D remains unclear. This chain's CDR3 is CSARDRADYEQYF. CDR3 nucleotide sequence: TGCAGTGCTAGAGATCGGGCGGACTACGAGCAGTACTTC.